This entry lists 5 T cell receptor beta chains sequenced from one sample in a study of beta chain features in type 1 diabetes (dated by TCRdb to 2017 to 2018). The receptor library was made with the immunoSEQ multiplex PCR assay. The entire amount of isolated RNA was reverse transcribed using the High Capacity cDNA Reverse Transcription Kit, so the sequenced TCRB transcripts were expressed ones. Held by TCRdb, this immuneACCESS table contains in-frame sequences only and omits some clones. Under half of the omission traces to an unresolved V gene where checked; the cause of the rest is unknown. The sample records 130,000 to 150,000 clones, 6.9% of which are singletons. The top ten clones comprise about 1.4% of the sample. Sample: central memory CD4+ T cells from blood. Receptors were obtained from a woman younger than 45 in good health.

The CDR3 is CASSEGAITYEQYF. Written as DNA, the CDR3 is TGTGCCAGTAGTGAGGGAGCCATCACCTACGAGCAGTACTTC. This chain links TRBV19 with TRBJ2-7; weak D call: TRBD2 (5 bases). The V gene lost 5 bases and the J gene lost 2 bases, with 13 bases spanning the gap. CDR3 size: 14 residues. The germline V gene encodes CDR1 LNHDA and CDR2 SQIVND (reference sequence).

The gene calls are TRBV14 and TRBJ2-7, with D possibly TRBD2 on 6 matching bases. V gave up 3 bases and J gave up 4 bases, with 19 bases separating them. Germline loops: CDR1 SGHDN, CDR2 FVKESK. The CDR3 consists of 16 residues. This CDR3 is CASSQAGTGGLYEQYF. The CDR3 DNA reads TGTGCCAGCAGCCAGGCCGGGACTGGGGGTTTATACGAGCAGTACTTC. Supplemented by reference TRBV14 and TRBJ2-7, the full variable domain reads EAGVTQFPSHSVIEKGQTVTLRCDPISGHDNLYWYRRVMGKEIKFLLHFVKESKQDESGMPNNRFLAERTGGTYSTLKVQPAELEDSGVYFCASSQAGTGGLYEQYFGPGTRLTVT.

Only a few counts were recorded for this clone. This rearrangement joins TRBV5-6 to TRBJ2-1; 10 bases align to TRBD1. Germline lookup yields CDR1 SGHDT and CDR2 YYEEEE. V lost 5 bases and J lost 7; bases outside the gene matches: 3. The CDR3 runs 13 residues. The CDR3 bases are TGTGCCAGCAGTTGGGACAGGGGTAATGAGCAGTTCTTC. This gives the protein CASSWDRGNEQFF.

This clone came up a few times. This sequence joins TRBV21-1 and TRBJ2-5; TRBD2 was called by the table and not checked on the DNA. The closer fit of TRBJ2-7 to the DNA end suggests the J call may be wrong. TRBV21-1 is a listed pseudogene. The CDR3 spans 14 residues. CDR3 region: CASRKLAGGNEQYF. The CDR3 DNA follows: TGTGCCAGCAGGAAATTAGCGGGAGGAAACGAGCAGTACTTC.

This clone was observed many times. This chain connects TRBV18 to TRBJ2-2; D may be TRBD1 (5 bases). The germline V gene encodes CDR1 KGHSH and CDR2 LQKENI. V lost 0 bases to trimming and J lost 6 bases, with 14 bases between them. The CDR3 runs to 16 residues. The CDR3 DNA reads as TGTGCCAGCTCACCACCGAAAGGGGCTTCGGCCGGGGAGCTGTTTTTT. Translation gives CASSPPKGASAGELFF.